These 6 T cell receptor beta chains share one sample of origin, sequenced in a study of glioma-infiltrating T cells after dendritic cell vaccination. The table came from immunoSEQ multiplex PCR; TCRdb's copy has only in-frame clones and leaves some out. The profile shows roughly 70,000 clones, over 75% of them singletons. The material sequenced was blood, taken before dendritic cell vaccination. The receptors here all came from a human donor with glioblastoma.

The chain recombines TRBV27 with TRBJ2-5, with D maybe TRBD2 (7 bases). Trimming took off 6 bases at V and 1 base at J, with 18 bases between the two ends. The CDR3 totals 16 residues. Germline V gene lookup returns CDR1 MNHEY and CDR2 SMNVEV (reference sequence). CDR3 coding DNA: TGTGCCAGCAGCCGCGGGGGCGACAGGCCCCAAGAGACCCAGTACTTC. Residues: CASSRGGDRPQETQYF.

This rearrangement joins TRBV27 to TRBJ1-3, with D unresolved. V lost 5 bases to trimming and J lost 2 bases, with 10 bases between them. This CDR3 has 14 residues. CDR1 is MNHEY, CDR2 SMNVEV, per germline (reference sequence). The CDR3: CASSPRTTGNTIYF. The CDR3 DNA sequence: TGTGCCAGCAGTCCTCGGACTACTGGAAACACCATATATTTT.

The chain joins TRBV6-5 to TRBJ1-1; unclear D gene. Germline V gene data show CDR1 as MNHEY and CDR2 as SVGAGI. The CDR3 has 13 amino acids. The V and J ends lost 7 bases and 1 base respectively, with 10 bases between them. CDR3 sequence: CASTPRGNTEAFF. The DNA for the CDR3 is TGTGCCAGCACCCCCCGCGGGAACACTGAAGCTTTCTTT.

The V call is TRBV5-6, the J call TRBJ1-5; 7 bases fit TRBD1. Germline CDR1 and CDR2: SGHDT and YYEEEE. The CDR3 totals 16 residues. With V trimmed by 1 base and J by 6 bases, 10 bases remained unmatched. The CDR3 DNA reads TGTGCCAGCAGCTTGAGACAGGGTCTCGGTGTTCAGCCCCAGCATTTT. It codes for CASSLRQGLGVQPQHF.

V is TRBV5-5 and J is TRBJ1-4; D is unclear. Trimming shortened V by 0 bases and J by 8 bases, and 11 bases separated the two germline ends. The CDR3 runs 14 residues. The germline V gene has CDR1 SGHKS and CDR2 YYEKEE (reference sequence). CDR3 residues: CASSLGTSPEKLFF. The CDR3 DNA follows: TGTGCCAGCAGCTTGGGGACTTCGCCCGAAAAACTGTTTTTT.

The rearrangement links TRBV10-3 to TRBJ2-2; TRBD1 might be the D (6 bases). Germline V CDR1 and CDR2: ENHRY, SYGVKD. This CDR3 has 15 amino acids. V was shortened by 4 bases and J by 0 bases, with 9 bases between the two germline ends. The CDR3 protein is CAISAQGANTGELFF. The CDR3, as DNA: TGTGCCATCAGTGCACAGGGCGCGAACACCGGGGAGCTGTTTTTT.